Listed here are 7 T cell receptor beta chains from one sample, sequenced in a study of control samples from healthy donors and cancer patients. The protocol was immunoSEQ multiplex PCR, while the TCRdb copy is restricted to in-frame clones and leaves out a portion. This table has 400,000 to 450,000 clones, 80% to 95% appearing once. The specimen sequenced was PBMCs. Receptor source: a man in his forties or fifties with head and neck cancer.

The chain employs TRBV6-5 and TRBJ1-2; D is possibly TRBD1 (5 bases). The CDR3 has 15 amino acids. Trimming stripped 7 bases from V and 3 bases from J, with 18 bases between. Germline assignment: CDR1 MNHEY and CDR2 SVGAGI. The CDR3: CASNYQGLMDYGYTF. In DNA, the CDR3 is TGTGCCAGCAACTACCAGGGACTGATGGACTATGGCTACACCTTC.

This clone was seen more than once but under ten times. The chain is built from TRBV27 and TRBJ1-3; D gene unclear. This CDR3 region has 15 residues. V lost 2 bases and J 3 bases, leaving 11 bases between the germline ends. Germline V gene sequence: CDR1 MNHEY, CDR2 SMNVEV (reference sequence). CDR3 nucleotide sequence: TGTGCCAGCAGTTTAAAGGGAGGAGGTGGAAACACCATATATTTT. The encoded protein is CASSLKGGGGNTIYF.

CDR3 nucleotides: TGTGCCAGCAGCCATTCCACCGCTCCCCGCGAGCAGTACTTC. Translating it yields CASSHSTAPREQYF. The chain recombines TRBV7-8 with TRBJ2-7; D remains unclear. The length of the CDR3 is 14 residues. V lost 5 bases, J lost 6 bases, and 17 bases lay in between. The germline V gene encodes CDR1 SGHVS and CDR2 FQNEAQ.

The rearrangement uses TRBV29-1 and TRBJ1-2; unclear D gene. CDR1 is SQVTM, CDR2 ANQGSEA, per germline. V lost 5 bases to trimming and J lost 6 bases, with 16 bases between them. The CDR3 sequence is 13 residues long. Here the CDR3 reads CSVLGGWEHGYTF. The CDR3 region has the DNA TGCAGCGTTCTTGGTGGTTGGGAGCATGGCTACACCTTC.

DNA of the CDR3: TGTGCCAGCAGTTACGATAGATATGGGGGACACAGCTCCTACGAGCAGTACTTC. Amino acids: CASSYDRYGGHSSYEQYF. The chain couples TRBV6-2 or TRBV6-3 to TRBJ2-7; possible D gene TRBD1, 6 bases. The CDR3 is 18 residues long. The V end was cut by 2 bases, the J end by 0 bases, with 20 bases between. Germline V gives CDR1 MNHEY, CDR2 SVGEGT.

The rearrangement joins TRBV14 to TRBJ2-7; TRBD1 matches 9 bases. CDR3 length equals 14 residues. Germline CDR1 reads SGHDN; CDR2 reads FVKESK. J gave up 4 bases and V 5 bases, and 6 bases lay outside the gene matches. The CDR3 spells CASSEIGQGYEQYF. In DNA, the CDR3 is TGTGCCAGCAGCGAGATAGGACAGGGGTACGAGCAGTACTTC. Full variable domain (missing parts from reference TRBV14 and TRBJ2-7): EAGVTQFPSHSVIEKGQTVTLRCDPISGHDNLYWYRRVMGKEIKFLLHFVKESKQDESGMPNNRFLAERTGGTYSTLKVQPAELEDSGVYFCASSEIGQGYEQYFGPGTRLTVT.

The count of this clone is one. The CDR3 DNA follows: TGTGCCAGCAGCTCCGGGGTTCAAGAGACCCAGTACTTC. This codes for CASSSGVQETQYF. The gene calls are TRBV11-3 and TRBJ2-5; a weak D match, TRBD2 (5 bases). Germline V gene data show CDR1 as SGHNT and CDR2 as YENEEA. The CDR3 has 13 amino acids. V was cut by 4 bases and J by 2 bases, with 8 bases left in between.